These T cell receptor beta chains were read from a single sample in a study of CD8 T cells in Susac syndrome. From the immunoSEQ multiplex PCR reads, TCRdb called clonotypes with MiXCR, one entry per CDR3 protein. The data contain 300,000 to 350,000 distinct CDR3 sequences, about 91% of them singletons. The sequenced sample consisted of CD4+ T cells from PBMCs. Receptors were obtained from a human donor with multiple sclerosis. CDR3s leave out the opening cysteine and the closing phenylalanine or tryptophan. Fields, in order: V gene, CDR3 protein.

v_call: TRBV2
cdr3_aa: ASGGGTATDTQY

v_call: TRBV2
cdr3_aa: ASSDWGGDLTGELF

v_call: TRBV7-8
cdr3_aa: ASSLVSPINARRSSYNEQF

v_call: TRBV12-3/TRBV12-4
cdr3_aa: ASTHGARRDGYT

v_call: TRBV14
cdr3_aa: ASSQFGRLGEAF

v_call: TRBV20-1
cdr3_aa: SAQLPGGSFQETQY

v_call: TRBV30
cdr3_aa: AWSGGVTNEQF

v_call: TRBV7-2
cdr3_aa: ASSLVFGSNQPQH

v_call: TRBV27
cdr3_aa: ASSFQGEGSPLH

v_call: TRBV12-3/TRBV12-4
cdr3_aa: ASSLDARGVDTQY